This note documents a single T cell receptor beta chain sequence. What it binds is not known. The germline V gene has CDR1 SQVTM and CDR2 ANQGSEA. The ends were cut back, 2 bases at V and 3 bases at J, with 13 bases in the middle. This CDR3 comprises 14 residues. PCR was performed using 60 Vbeta and 13 Jbeta primers. The assay was immunoSEQ multiplex PCR, and TCRdb's table has in-frame clones only and misses some. The table includes 85,000 to 100,000 clones, around four fifths detected once. This sample is part of a study of cytomegalovirus exposure and HLA in healthy donors. General observations from the study: A later analysis by the authors found several of the most significant clusters apparently linked to common viral pathogens.

The TCR comes from a woman aged 18-29 years in good health and CMV-seropositive. Sequences were obtained from PBMCs. The J gene is TRBJ2-5, the V gene TRBV29-1; perhaps TRBD1 as D (6 bases). The CDR3 sequence is CSVERGSTEETQYF. The CDR3 nucleotides are TGCAGCGTTGAAAGGGGGAGTACCGAAGAGACCCAGTACTTC.